The rows below give T cell receptor beta chains drawn from one sample of a study of CD8 T cells in Susac syndrome. One entry per CDR3 protein, called by TCRdb with MiXCR from the immunoSEQ multiplex PCR reads. The sample includes hundreds of thousands of distinct CDR3 sequences, approximately 94% of them seen just once. Material: CD4+ T cells from PBMCs. The receptors derive from a human donor with Susac syndrome. Each CDR3 is given without its conserved first and last residue.

TRBV7-3	ASSLRGGSNYGYT
TRBV7-8	ASSLLQRTSPLH
TRBV7-8	ASSLGVGGGAEDTQY
TRBV24-1	ATSDVGAGGYNEQF
TRBV12-3/TRBV12-4	ASSFRVDPYEQY
TRBV11-3	ASSLGSWDQPQH
TRBV30	AGGRGRESYNEQF
TRBV12-3/TRBV12-4	ASRVVATNEQF
TRBV27	ASYHGTLSSYNEQF
TRBV20-1	SAGQLFLTNYGYT
TRBV20-1	SARLQGAHEQY
TRBV9	ASSVGDRGRADTQY
TRBV12-3/TRBV12-4	ASSLRGLGEQY
TRBV6-2/TRBV6-3	ASSLLDTGVRTQH
TRBV6-4	ASSDSGLSRDEQF
TRBV3-1	ASSREGRLNTEAF
TRBV20-1	SARAMSTGAGAF
TRBV6-2/TRBV6-3	ASRGVGGKLF
TRBV6-2/TRBV6-3	ASSPGTYAYEQY
TRBV20-1	SARGVGGTEAF
TRBV5-1	ASRNLDRGTETQY
TRBV29-1	SVYGSTYEQY
TRBV5-6	ASSLGQGRDTEAF
TRBV3-1	ASSQVLPGLTQETQY
TRBV6-5	ASSALNSPLH
TRBV30	AWSVRTGGRTDTQY
TRBV9	ASSPRLAESQETQY
TRBV18	ASSTAVSYEQY
TRBV27	ASSFSRGVNEKLF
TRBV12-3/TRBV12-4	ASLRTGSSGYT
TRBV3-1	ASSQDRLTAQPQH
TRBV30	AWSVGGVKYEQY
TRBV6-1	ASSDGANYGYT
TRBV20-1	SARDHAGTEVNQPQH
TRBV19	ASDSPPSYGYT
TRBV30	AWSVGRQENQPQH
TRBV2	ASSELRLSTDTQY
TRBV20-1	SAAAGVLRPQH
TRBV4-3	ASSRGLAGTGELF
TRBV5-1	ASSLAAGPSGGYT
TRBV30	AWAGQGRGGNEQF
TRBV9	ASSNRPGLAGREQF
TRBV3-1	ASSPHGGAGGSYEQY
TRBV19	ARAGPTGH
TRBV4-3	ASSQDTGSHEQY
TRBV29-1	SVEGPDGYT
TRBV6-2/TRBV6-3	ASSGIYNSPLH
TRBV7-2	ASSPRQGATEKLF
TRBV5-1	ASSLIGGARYNEQF
TRBV6-2/TRBV6-3	ASRPDGGGLNTEAF
TRBV2	ASSEWGELF
TRBV29-1	SVARNTEAF
TRBV20-1	SASRMQGYNEQF